This TCR beta chain was recovered during a study of blood T cell repertoires in COVID-19. In the study overall: Samples taken during acute and convalescent COVID-19 were collected in the United States, Italy and Spain. The analysed material was cDNA or gDNA that came from T cells, B-cell-depleted T cells, or PBMCs.

Assignments of participants to cohorts depended upon their own reported clinical history. The CDR3 spans 15 residues. Trimming removed 7 bases at V and 5 bases at J, with 18 bases between. CDR1 and CDR2 from the germline V gene are SNHLY and FYNNEI. This clone was detected only once. Under the authors' procedure: Estimated nucleated cell counts came from reference gene primer amplification. Profiled with immunoSEQ multiplex PCR; TCRdb holds only in-frame clones, not every one. The V and J calls and clone size were taken over from that table, and D and trimming were inferred from the DNA. The data show some 250,000 clones, around 89% seen once.

The chain joins TRBV2 to TRBJ1-5; D is possibly TRBD1 (5 bases). This TCR derives from a man in his forties who had recovered from COVID-19. Input material: PBMCs or T cells enriched from blood (not recorded which). The CDR3 sequence is CASTTGAWGDQPQHF. CDR3 coding DNA: TGTGCCAGCACCACGGGCGCGTGGGGCGATCAGCCCCAGCATTTT.